One sample yielded the 25 T cell receptor beta chains listed below, sequenced in a study of blood T cell repertoires in COVID-19. The data were produced by immunoSEQ multiplex PCR, yet TCRdb's version contains in-frame clones alone and is incomplete. In the table there are roughly 260,000 clones, 91% of which are singletons. Sequencing used PBMCs or T cells enriched from blood (not recorded which). The receptor source for this set is a human donor in a cohort exposed to, infected with or recovered from COVID-19 (not recorded which). The donor label of this sample is uncertain.

CDR3 sequence (DNA): TGTGCCAGCAGCCCAAGCGGGGGGGCCCCCGGGGAGCTGTTTTTT. Translation: CASSPSGGAPGELFF. The chain recombines TRBV7-2 with TRBJ2-2; 10 bases align to TRBD2. Losses at the gene ends were 5 bases for V and 6 bases for J; bases not matched to a gene: 6. Germline CDR1 is SGHTA and CDR2 is FQGNSA. This CDR3 spans 15 amino acids.

V and J are TRBV5-6 and TRBJ1-5, with 7 bases lining up with TRBD1. Germline V lookup: CDR1 SGHDT, CDR2 YYEEEE. The CDR3 has 15 amino acids. J gave up 3 bases and V 2 bases, and 5 bases lay outside the gene matches. CDR3 bases: TGTGCCAGCAGCTTTTACAGGGGATTCAATCAGCCCCAGCATTTT. Amino acids: CASSFYRGFNQPQHF.

V is TRBV19 and J is TRBJ1-6; tentatively, D is TRBD1 (5 bases). Germline CDR1 is LNHDA and CDR2 is SQIVND (reference sequence). Trimming removed 9 bases at V and 14 bases at J, with 14 bases between. This CDR3 comprises 11 residues. CDR3 sequence (DNA): TGTGCCAGAAAGACCGGGGGGGCCCTCCACTTT. This gives the protein CARKTGGALHF.

The chain uses TRBV2 and TRBJ2-7; TRBD1 is a possible D gene (6 bases). The CDR3 runs to 16 residues. CDR1 is SNHLY, CDR2 FYNNEI, per germline. V lost 5 bases, J lost 3 bases, and 20 bases lay in between. The CDR3 sequence: CASSPQQQGVLYEQYF. Here the CDR3 DNA reads TGTGCCAGCAGTCCTCAGCAACAGGGAGTTCTCTACGAGCAGTACTTC.

This chain links TRBV9 with TRBJ2-2, with D perhaps TRBD1 (6 bases). This CDR3 spans 16 amino acids. Deletions cut 1 base from V and 2 bases from J, with 12 bases between. The germline V gene has CDR1 SGDLS and CDR2 YYNGEE. CDR3 sequence: CASSVYPGGNTGELFF. The CDR3 DNA follows: TGTGCCAGCAGCGTATATCCTGGGGGCAACACCGGGGAGCTGTTTTTT.

This rearrangement joins TRBV5-4 to TRBJ2-1; possibly TRBD2 for D (6 bases). Per germline, CDR1 SGHNT and CDR2 YYREEE (reference sequence). The CDR3 spans 15 residues. V dropped 3 bases and J dropped 9 bases, with 19 bases sitting between them. The CDR3 nucleotides are TGTGCCAGCAGCTCGAATACGGGAGTAGCTATTGAGCAGTTCTTC. Protein sequence: CASSSNTGVAIEQFF.

The chain combines TRBV14 with TRBJ2-7; TRBD2 agrees at 10 bases. The trim removed 0 bases at V and 4 bases at J, leaving 9 bases unmatched. This CDR3 is built from 17 residues. Germline values: CDR1 SGHDN, CDR2 FVKESK. Here the CDR3 reads CASSQDFRTSGSYEQYF. DNA for the CDR3: TGTGCCAGCAGCCAAGATTTCCGGACTAGCGGATCATACGAGCAGTACTTC.

This rearrangement joins TRBV10-3 to TRBJ2-2; D possibly corresponds to TRBD1 (6 bases). The CDR3 runs to 13 residues. V was shortened by 7 bases and J by 4 bases, with 10 bases between the two germline ends. Germline assignment: CDR1 ENHRY and CDR2 SYGVKD. Here the CDR3 DNA reads TGTGCCATCAACAGGGAAGGCACCGGGGAGCTGTTTTTT. Amino acids: CAINREGTGELFF.

The rearrangement links TRBV7-8 to TRBJ2-7; 8 bases are shared with TRBD1. The V gene end was trimmed by 5 bases and the J gene end by 3 bases; junction bases not matched to a gene: 12. The germline CDR1 and CDR2 sequences are SGHVS and FQNEAQ. The CDR3 is made up of 16 amino acids. The CDR3 coding sequence is TGTGCCAGCAGCACCCGACAGGGGACGACAAACTACGAGCAGTACTTC. This codes for CASSTRQGTTNYEQYF. The whole variable domain, remainder taken from reference TRBV7-8 and TRBJ2-7, is GAGVSQSPRYKVAKRGQDVALRCDPISGHVSLFWYQQALGQGPEFLTYFQNEAQLDKSGLPSDRFFAERPEGSVSTLKIQRTQQEDSAVYLCASSTRQGTTNYEQYFGPGTRLTVT.

This clone was detected once. The V call is TRBV30, the J call TRBJ1-6, with D perhaps matching TRBD1 (6 bases). This CDR3 spans 14 amino acids. Deletions cut 3 bases from V and 5 bases from J, with 11 bases between. CDR1 and CDR2 (germline): GTSNPN, SVGIG (reference sequence). The CDR3 here is CAWSQGTNNSPLHF. CDR3 coding DNA: TGTGCCTGGAGCCAGGGGACTAATAATTCACCCCTCCACTTT.

The chain has TRBV23-1 and TRBJ1-1; D ambiguous. TRBV23-1 is filed as an ORF, its function uncertain. Trimming took off 4 bases at V and 0 bases at J, with 15 bases between the two ends. CDR3 size: 16 residues. The CDR3 DNA reads TGCGCCAGCAGTCCAATTAAATCGCGGCTGAACACTGAAGCTTTCTTT. It codes for CASSPIKSRLNTEAFF.

The sample holds one count of this clone. The chain carries TRBV19 and TRBJ2-1, with D perhaps matching TRBD2 (7 bases). The V gene's germline CDR1 is LNHDA and CDR2 SQIVND (reference sequence). This CDR3 has 11 amino acids. Trimming took off 7 bases at V and 11 bases at J, with 12 bases between the two ends. DNA for the CDR3: TGTGCCAGTATTTCGGGGGGCCAGCAGTTCTTC. As protein: CASISGGQQFF. The complete variable domain, with remaining parts taken from reference TRBV19 and TRBJ2-1, reads DGGITQSPKYLFRKEGQNVTLSCEQNLNHDAMYWYRQDPGQGLRLIYYSQIVNDFQKGDIAEGYSVSREKKESFPLTVTSAQKNPTAFYLCASISGGQQFFGPGTRLTVL.

This clone was detected only once. The rearrangement uses TRBV27 and TRBJ1-2; TRBD1 might be the D (6 bases). The germline V and J ends were trimmed by 2 bases and 5 bases, with 9 bases remaining between them. The CDR3 extends over 13 amino acids. The germline CDR1 and CDR2 sequences are MNHEY and SMNVEV (reference sequence). Here the CDR3 reads CASSLGGQYGYTF. The CDR3 DNA sequence: TGTGCCAGCAGTTTAGGGGGCCAGTATGGCTACACCTTC.

V gene TRBV18 combines with J gene TRBJ1-1, with TRBD1 matching 8 bases. Trimming took 4 bases from V and 0 from J; bases not matched to a gene: 1. This CDR3 contains 14 residues. CDR1 and CDR2 from the germline V gene are KGHSH and LQKENI. The CDR3 bases are TGTGCCAGCTCACAACAGGGGGTGAACACTGAAGCTTTCTTT. It codes for CASSQQGVNTEAFF.

J is TRBJ1-3 and V is TRBV2; 8 nucleotides align to TRBD1. This CDR3 region has 16 residues. Germline trimming cut 6 bases from V and 3 bases from J; bases unmatched to any gene: 10. CDR1 SNHLY and CDR2 FYNNEI come from the germline V gene. The CDR3 nucleotides are TGTGCCAGCAGCGCCGGGACAGGTCGAAGTGGAAACACCATATATTTT. Its protein is CASSAGTGRSGNTIYF.

DNA for the CDR3: TGTGCCAGTACTCGCCTCCTGAGCGGGGGGCCAACTAATGAAAAACTGTTTTTT. It translates to CASTRLLSGGPTNEKLFF. V gene TRBV19 combines with J gene TRBJ1-4, with D possibly matching TRBD1 (6 bases). V lost 7 bases and J lost 0, with 21 bases in between. This CDR3 contains 18 residues. Per germline, CDR1 LNHDA and CDR2 SQIVND (reference sequence). Full variable domain (rest looked up from reference TRBV19 and TRBJ1-4): DGGITQSPKYLFRKEGQNVTLSCEQNLNHDAMYWYRQDPGQGLRLIYYSQIVNDFQKGDIAEGYSVSREKKESFPLTVTSAQKNPTAFYLCASTRLLSGGPTNEKLFFGSGTQLSVL.

J is TRBJ2-5 and V is TRBV7-2, with TRBD2 matching over 10 bases. The ends lost 3 bases at V and 4 bases at J; junction bases unmatched: 8. The CDR3 is 16 amino acids. The germline V gene has CDR1 SGHTA and CDR2 FQGNSA. CDR3 loop: CASSLSSSGGLETQYF. The CDR3 region has the DNA TGTGCCAGCAGCTTGTCGTCTAGCGGGGGCTTAGAGACCCAGTACTTC.

This chain links TRBV27 with TRBJ1-1, with D possibly TRBD1 on 5 matching bases. Germline V gene sequence: CDR1 MNHEY, CDR2 SMNVEV (reference sequence). This CDR3 has 14 amino acids. V shed 5 bases and J shed 4 bases, with 14 bases lying between them. Written as DNA, the CDR3 is TGTGCCAGCAGTCTAGGGGAACTTGGCACTGAAGCTTTCTTT. Translated: CASSLGELGTEAFF.

This chain links TRBV30 with TRBJ1-2; D is ambiguous. Trimming pared 4 bases from V and 8 bases from J, leaving 11 bases between. CDR3 length equals 11 residues. Per germline, CDR1 GTSNPN and CDR2 SVGIG (reference sequence). The CDR3 loop is CAWTGNWGYTF. CDR3 DNA: TGTGCCTGGACGGGAAACTGGGGCTACACCTTC.

This clone was seen only once. This rearrangement joins TRBV18 to TRBJ2-2; perhaps TRBD1 as D (5 bases). V lost 1 base and J lost 0, with 9 bases in between. Germline assignment: CDR1 KGHSH and CDR2 LQKENI. The CDR3 spans 16 residues. In nucleotides, the CDR3 is TGTGCCAGCTCACCACAGGACATCGCGAACACCGGGGAGCTGTTTTTT. Its protein is CASSPQDIANTGELFF.

On this clone itself: The sample has other DNA sequences that encode this CDR3 too. V is TRBV5-1 and J is TRBJ1-2; 7 nucleotides agree with TRBD1. Losses at the gene ends were 1 base for V and 4 bases for J; bases not matched to a gene: 4. The CDR3 runs 14 residues. Germline V gives CDR1 SGHRS, CDR2 YFSETQ. The CDR3 DNA is TGCGCCAGCAGCTTGTCCCAGGGGGGCTATGGCTACACCTTC. Translating it yields CASSLSQGGYGYTF.

For this clone: In the same sample, other DNA sequences code for this CDR3. The gene calls are TRBV30 and TRBJ1-6, with TRBD1 matching over 7 bases. Germline V gene data show CDR1 as GTSNPN and CDR2 as SVGIG (reference sequence). The CDR3 runs 14 residues. V lost 3 bases, J lost 6 bases, and 5 bases stayed unmatched. The CDR3 sequence: CAWRGDSLNSPLHF. CDR3 DNA sequence: TGTGCCTGGAGGGGGGACAGCCTTAATTCACCCCTCCACTTT.

The rearrangement joins TRBV12-3 or TRBV12-4 to TRBJ2-5; perhaps TRBD1 as D (5 bases). V lost 5 bases and J 5 bases, leaving 12 bases between the germline ends. The CDR3 has 13 amino acids. CDR3 region: CASSRQGIETQYF. CDR3 DNA: TGTGCCAGCAGTCGGCAGGGTATCGAGACCCAGTACTTC.

The rearrangement links TRBV11-1 to TRBJ1-2, with D unclear. The V and J ends lost 8 bases and 0 bases respectively, with 13 bases between them. The CDR3 sequence is 14 residues long. The germline CDR1 and CDR2 sequences are SGHAT and FQDESV (reference sequence). CDR3 in amino acids: CASRDMTSNYGYTF. In DNA form, the CDR3 reads TGTGCCAGCCGGGATATGACGTCTAACTATGGCTACACCTTC.

The chain couples TRBV3-1 (or the pseudogene TRBV3-2) to TRBJ2-5; TRBD2 might be the D (7 bases). Germline assignment: CDR1 LGHDT and CDR2 YNNKEL (reference sequence). V was pared by 0 bases and J by 2 bases, with 13 bases between. The CDR3 contains 16 residues. CDR3 in amino acids: CASSQDPGGGQETQYF. The CDR3 region has the DNA TGTGCCAGCAGCCAAGATCCGGGGGGCGGACAAGAGACCCAGTACTTC.